This record covers a single TCR beta chain. Authors' analysis steps: Reference gene primer amplification in the assay estimated nucleated cell counts. Sequencing was performed with immunoSEQ multiplex PCR; in TCRdb, only in-frame clones are kept and a portion is missing. That table is the source of V, J and clone size, and D and trimming were worked out from the DNA. The data contain some 300,000 clones, 85% to 90% of them singletons. Those enrolled in Seattle joined during active infection and were followed longitudinally afterward. The data stem from a study of blood T cell repertoires in COVID-19. Study in general: The samples span acute and convalescent COVID-19 from the United States, Italy and Spain.

This CDR3 is built from 18 residues. V was pared by 0 bases and J by 4 bases, with 19 bases between. Germline CDR1 LNHNV, CDR2 YYDKDF (reference sequence). The chain combines TRBV15 with TRBJ2-1, with D perhaps TRBD1 (6 bases). The sequencing input was peripheral blood. The clonotype comes from a woman between 45 and 60 years old with COVID-19, enrolled during active disease. The CDR3 region is CATSRDFVAGQRYNEQFF. The CDR3 DNA reads as TGTGCCACCAGCAGAGATTTTGTTGCCGGACAGCGTTACAATGAGCAGTTCTTC.